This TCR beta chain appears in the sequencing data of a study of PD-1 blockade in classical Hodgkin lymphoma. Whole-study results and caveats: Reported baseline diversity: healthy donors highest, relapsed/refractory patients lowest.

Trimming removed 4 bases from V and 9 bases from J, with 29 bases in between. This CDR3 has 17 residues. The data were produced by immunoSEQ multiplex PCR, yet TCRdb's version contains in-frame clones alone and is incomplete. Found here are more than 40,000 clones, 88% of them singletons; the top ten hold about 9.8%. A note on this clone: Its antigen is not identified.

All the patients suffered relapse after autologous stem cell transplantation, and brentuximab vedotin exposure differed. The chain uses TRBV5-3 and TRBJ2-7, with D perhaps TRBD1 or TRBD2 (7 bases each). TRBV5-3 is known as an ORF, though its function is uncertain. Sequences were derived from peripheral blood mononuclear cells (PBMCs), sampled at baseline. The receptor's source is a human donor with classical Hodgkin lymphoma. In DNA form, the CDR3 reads TGTGCCAGAAGCCAGGGGGAGGGAGCCAAATCTTCGAGCAGGCAGTACTTC. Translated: CARSQGEGAKSSSRQYF.